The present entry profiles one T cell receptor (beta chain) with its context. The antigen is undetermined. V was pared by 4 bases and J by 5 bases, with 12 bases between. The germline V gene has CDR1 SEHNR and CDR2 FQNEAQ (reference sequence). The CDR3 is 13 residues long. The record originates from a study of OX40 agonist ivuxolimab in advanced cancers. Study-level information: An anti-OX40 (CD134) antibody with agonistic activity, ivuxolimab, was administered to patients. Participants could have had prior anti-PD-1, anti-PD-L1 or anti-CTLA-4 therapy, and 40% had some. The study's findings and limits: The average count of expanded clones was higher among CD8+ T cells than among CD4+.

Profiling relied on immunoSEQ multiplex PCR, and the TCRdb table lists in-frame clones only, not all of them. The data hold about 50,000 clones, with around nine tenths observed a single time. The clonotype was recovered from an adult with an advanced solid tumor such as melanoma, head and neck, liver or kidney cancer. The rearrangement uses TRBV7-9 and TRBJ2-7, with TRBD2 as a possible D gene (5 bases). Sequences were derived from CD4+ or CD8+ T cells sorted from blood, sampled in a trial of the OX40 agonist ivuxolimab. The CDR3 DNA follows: TGTGCCAGCAGCTCCTCGGGATTCGACGAGCAGTACTTC. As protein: CASSSSGFDEQYF.